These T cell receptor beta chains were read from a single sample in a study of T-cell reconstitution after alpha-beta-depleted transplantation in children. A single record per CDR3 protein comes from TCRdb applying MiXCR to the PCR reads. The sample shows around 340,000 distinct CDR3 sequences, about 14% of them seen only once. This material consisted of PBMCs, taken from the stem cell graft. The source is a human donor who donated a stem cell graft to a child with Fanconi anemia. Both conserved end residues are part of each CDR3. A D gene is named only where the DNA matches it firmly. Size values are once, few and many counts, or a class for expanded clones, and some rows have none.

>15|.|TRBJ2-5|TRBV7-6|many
TGTGCCAGCAGCTTAGGGAGCAAGATACAAGAGACCCAGTACTTC
CASSLGSKIQETQYF
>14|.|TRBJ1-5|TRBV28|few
TGTGCCAGCAGTTCGACGGATTTCAATCAGCCCCAGCATTTT
CASSSTDFNQPQHF
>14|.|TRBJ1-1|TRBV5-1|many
TGCGCCAGCACCCCGAACCCAGGGAACACTGAAGCTTTCTTT
CASTPNPGNTEAFF
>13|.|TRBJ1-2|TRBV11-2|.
TGTGCCAGCAGCCGGGACGTGGACTATGGCTACACCTTC
CASSRDVDYGYTF
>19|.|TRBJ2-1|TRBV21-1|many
TGTGCCAGCAGCGCTGAGGCTTTTGAGGACACCGCCTCCTACAATGAGCAGTTCTTC
CASSAEAFEDTASYNEQFF
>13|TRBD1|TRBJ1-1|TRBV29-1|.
TGCAGCGTTGAAGGGACAGGAATCACTGAAGCTTTCTTT
CSVEGTGITEAFF
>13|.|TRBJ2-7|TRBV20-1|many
TGCAGTGCTAGAACCCGGGGACTCTACGAGCAGTACTTC
CSARTRGLYEQYF
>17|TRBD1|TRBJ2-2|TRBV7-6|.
TGTGCCAGCAGCCCGAAGAGAGGGACAGCGAACACCGGGGAGCTGTTTTTT
CASSPKRGTANTGELFF
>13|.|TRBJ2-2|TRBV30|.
TGTGCCTGGAGTTTGGTTCTCGGCGGGGAGCTGTTTTTT
CAWSLVLGGELFF
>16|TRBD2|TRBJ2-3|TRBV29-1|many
TGCAGCGTAGCCTCCTTGGCTAGCGGTGGCACAGATACGCAGTATTTT
CSVASLASGGTDTQYF
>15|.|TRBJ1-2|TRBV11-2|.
TGTGCCAGCAGCTTAGATACATGGGGGAACTATGGCTACACCTTC
CASSLDTWGNYGYTF
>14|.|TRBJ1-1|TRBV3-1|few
TGTGCCAGCAGCCAATATATCAGGAACACTGAAGCTTTCTTT
CASSQYIRNTEAFF
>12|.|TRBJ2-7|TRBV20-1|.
TGCAGTGCCCTGGGATGGGGAAGGGAGCAGTACTTC
CSALGWGREQYF
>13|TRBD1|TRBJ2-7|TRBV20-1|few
TGCAGTGCTCACGGACAGGGGAGATACGAGCAGTACTTC
CSAHGQGRYEQYF
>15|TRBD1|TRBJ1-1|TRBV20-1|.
TGCAGTGCCGAGACCGGGACAGGGGGCGCGGCCCGTGCTTTCTTT
CSAETGTGGAARAFF
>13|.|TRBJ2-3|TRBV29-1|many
TGCAGCGTTGCAGGGGTTAGCACAGATACGCAGTATTTT
CSVAGVSTDTQYF
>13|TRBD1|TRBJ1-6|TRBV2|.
TGTGCCAGCAGTCCCCGGGACAGATCACCCCTCCACTTT
CASSPRDRSPLHF
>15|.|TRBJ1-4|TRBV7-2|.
TGTGCCAGCAGCTTACAGACAGGCCCTAATGAAAAACTGTTTTTT
CASSLQTGPNEKLFF
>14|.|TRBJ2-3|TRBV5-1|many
TGCGCCAGCAGCTTGGATGGAAAGACAGATACGCAGTATTTT
CASSLDGKTDTQYF
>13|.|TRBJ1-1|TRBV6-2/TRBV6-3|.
TGTGCCAGCAGCAATGGACCGGGGGCTGAAGCTTTCTTT
CASSNGPGAEAFF
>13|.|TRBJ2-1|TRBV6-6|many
TGTGCCAGCAGTTACTCTAGGGGAAATGAGCAGTTCTTC
CASSYSRGNEQFF
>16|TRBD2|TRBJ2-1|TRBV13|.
TGTGCCAGCAGCTTAACTCAGCAAAGCGGGGGCAATGAGCAGTTCTTC
CASSLTQQSGGNEQFF
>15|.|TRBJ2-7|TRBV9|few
TGTGCCAGCAGCGTAGACGGCAACGGGGTCGGGGAGCAGTACTTC
CASSVDGNGVGEQYF
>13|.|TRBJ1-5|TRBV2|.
TGTGCCAGCCAGGGGAGGAAGGGTCAGCCCCAGCATTTT
CASQGRKGQPQHF
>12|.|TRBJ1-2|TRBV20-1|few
TGCAGTGCTGTGACGGAATCCTATGGCTACACCTTC
CSAVTESYGYTF
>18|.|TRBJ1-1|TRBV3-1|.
TGTGCCAGCAGTTTAACTGACAGAGGAGTAAAAGGGGACACTGAAGCTTTCTTT
CASSLTDRGVKGDTEAFF
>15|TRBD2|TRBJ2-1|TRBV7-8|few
TGTGCCAGCAGCCATAGCGGGGGGCCTTACAATGAGCAGTTCTTC
CASSHSGGPYNEQFF
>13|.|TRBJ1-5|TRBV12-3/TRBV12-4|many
TGTGCCAGCAGCATAGGGGGAACCCAGCCCCAGCATTTT
CASSIGGTQPQHF
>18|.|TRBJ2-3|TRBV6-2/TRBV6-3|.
TGTGCCAGCAGTTCCTTGTTGTCTGTGGGGCAGGGCACAGATACGCAGTATTTT
CASSSLLSVGQGTDTQYF
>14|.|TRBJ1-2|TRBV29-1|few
TGCAGCGTTGTATCTGTCGGAGCTAACTATGGCTACACCTTC
CSVVSVGANYGYTF
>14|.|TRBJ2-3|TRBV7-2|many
TGTGCCAGCAGCCCACGGACAGTCCTGGATACGCAGTATTTT
CASSPRTVLDTQYF
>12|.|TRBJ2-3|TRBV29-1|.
TGCAGCGTTGTAGGTAGCACAGATACGCAGTATTTT
CSVVGSTDTQYF
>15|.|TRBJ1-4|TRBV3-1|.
TGTGCCAGCAGTTCCGGGATTGCAACTAATGAAAAACTGTTTTTT
CASSSGIATNEKLFF
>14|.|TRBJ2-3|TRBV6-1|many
TGTGCCAGCAGTGCCCGGAGAAGCACAGATACGCAGTATTTT
CASSARRSTDTQYF
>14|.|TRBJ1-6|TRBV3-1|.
TGTGCCAGCAGACGAGGACAGCCTAATTCACCCCTCCACTTT
CASRRGQPNSPLHF
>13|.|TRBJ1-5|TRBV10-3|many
TGTGCCATCCGGCCGGATAGCAATCAGCCCCAGCATTTT
CAIRPDSNQPQHF
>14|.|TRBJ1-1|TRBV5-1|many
TGCGCCAGCAGCTCGGCCGGGGAGTTCACTGAAGCTTTCTTT
CASSSAGEFTEAFF
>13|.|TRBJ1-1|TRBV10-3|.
TGTGCCATCAGTGAAGGCCTGAACACTGAAGCTTTCTTT
CAISEGLNTEAFF
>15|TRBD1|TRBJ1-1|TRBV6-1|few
TGTGCCAGCAGGGGAGAGGGGGCCCAGAACACTGAAGCTTTCTTT
CASRGEGAQNTEAFF
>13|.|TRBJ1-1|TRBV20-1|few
TGCAGTGCTCCCTCTCAGGGGAACACTGAAGCTTTCTTT
CSAPSQGNTEAFF
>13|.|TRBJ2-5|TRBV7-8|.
TGTGCCAGCAGCTCCCCTAGCCAAGAGACCCAGTACTTC
CASSSPSQETQYF
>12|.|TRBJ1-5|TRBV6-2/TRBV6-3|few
TGTGCCAGCAGTTGGGAGTTTCAGCCCCAGCATTTT
CASSWEFQPQHF
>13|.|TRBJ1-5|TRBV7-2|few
TGTGCCAGCAGCTCCGGAGGAGAACAGCCCCAGCATTTT
CASSSGGEQPQHF
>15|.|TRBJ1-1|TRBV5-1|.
TGCGCCAGCAATGTTCCGGGGGGTCTGGACACTGAAGCTTTCTTT
CASNVPGGLDTEAFF
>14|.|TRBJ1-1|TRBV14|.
TGTGCCAGCAGCCAAGATCGAGCCCTCACTGAAGCTTTCTTT
CASSQDRALTEAFF
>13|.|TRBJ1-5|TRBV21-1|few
TGTGCCAGAGACAGGGGCCCTAGTCAGCCCCAGCATTTT
CARDRGPSQPQHF
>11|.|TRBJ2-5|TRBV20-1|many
TGCAGTGCTAGCCACTCTAGCGCCCAGTACTTC
CSASHSSAQYF
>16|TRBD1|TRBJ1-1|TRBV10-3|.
TGTGCCATCAGTGAGTCCTCAGGGGGCAGTAGTACTGAAGCTTTCTTT
CAISESSGGSSTEAFF
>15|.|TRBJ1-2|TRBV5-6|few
TGTGCCAGCAGCTTAAGTCTCTTATGGGTCTATGGCTACACCTTC
CASSLSLLWVYGYTF
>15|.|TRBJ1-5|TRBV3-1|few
TGTGCCAGCAGCCAAGGGCCTTCGCCAAATCAGCCCCAGCATTTT
CASSQGPSPNQPQHF
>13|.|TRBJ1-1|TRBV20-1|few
TGCAGTGTCCGAACGGGGGGTAGTACTGAAGCTTTCTTT
CSVRTGGSTEAFF
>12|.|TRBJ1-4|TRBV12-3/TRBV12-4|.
TGTGCCAGCACCCCCGGGCTAGAAAAACTGTTTTTT
CASTPGLEKLFF
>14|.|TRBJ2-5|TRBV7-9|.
TGTGCCAGCAGACAGGCACTAGAGCAAGAGACCCAGTACTTC
CASRQALEQETQYF
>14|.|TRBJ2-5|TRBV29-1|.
TGCAGCGTTGTTGGGACGGTGGGTTTCGGGACCCAGTACTTC
CSVVGTVGFGTQYF